This TCR beta chain was sequenced in a study of T cell responses to AZD1222 COVID-19 vaccine. With regard to this clone: Its specificity is not known.

Study-level results: There were repertoire samples only from the period after the peak T cell response. Vaccination with two AZD1222 doses was followed by a rise in Spike-specific TCR breadth and depth.

The CDR3 runs to 14 residues. CDR1 SGHTA and CDR2 FQGNSA come from the germline V gene. V was cut by 0 bases and J by 11 bases, with 16 bases left in between. Using immunoSEQ multiplex PCR, the repertoire was profiled, and TCRdb retains in-frame clones only, with some absent. The sample shows about 140,000 clones, around 92% of them seen only once. This receptor was identified in an adult in good health. The starting material was peripheral blood, obtained on day 0 of AZD1222 vaccination. The chain has TRBV7-2 and TRBJ1-1; D ambiguous. CDR3 nucleotides: TGTGCCAGCAGCTTAGCGGTTGGGTATAGTGGGGCTTTCTTT. Translating it yields CASSLAVGYSGAFF. The whole variable domain, remainder taken from reference TRBV7-2 and TRBJ1-1, is GAGVSQSPSNKVTEKGKDVELRCDPISGHTALYWYRQSLGQGLEFLIYFQGNSAPDKSGLPSDRFSAERTGGSVSTLTIQRTQQEDSAVYLCASSLAVGYSGAFFGQGTRLTVV.